This T cell receptor (beta chain) is drawn from a study of T cell repertoires in cytomegalovirus infection. Overall study: Both CMV infection and a matching HLA type were indicated by public TCR beta signatures.

TCRdb processed the reads anew with MiXCR; each CDR3 protein has one entry. Found here are around 130,000 distinct CDR3 sequences, more than 20% of them singletons; the top ten hold 34%. This clonotype has a handful of counts. The antigen is unknown. This clonotype originated in a human donor in good health (CMV status not recorded). Some clones in this sample may be carry-over from other donors' samples. Specimen: PBMCs, sequenced either directly or after in vitro stimulation (not recorded which).

The CDR3 nucleotides read TGTGCCAGCAGCCAGACTAGCGGGAGAGCCCCCTACAATGAGCAGTTCTTC. It is translated as CASSQTSGRAPYNEQFF. The chain recombines TRBV7-9 with TRBJ2-1, with TRBD2 matching over 12 bases. The trim removed 5 bases at V and 2 bases at J, leaving 7 bases unmatched. Germline CDR1 is SEHNR and CDR2 is FQNEAQ (reference sequence). The CDR3 has 17 amino acids.